This T cell receptor (beta chain) originates from a study of CD8 T cells in Susac syndrome. The CDR3 runs 15 residues. The germline gives CDR1 SGHAT, CDR2 FQDESV (reference sequence). Unmatched junction bases numbered 1, after V lost 3 bases and J lost 4 bases. Random hexamers primed reverse transcription of roughly 0.5 to 1 ug RNA. MiXCR, applied by TCRdb to the immunoSEQ multiplex PCR reads, yields one record per CDR3 protein. In the table there are 210,000 or so distinct CDR3 sequences, approximately 94% of which are singletons. Input material: CD4+ T cells from PBMCs. The V call is TRBV11-1, the J call TRBJ2-2; 11 bases line up with TRBD1. This receptor was obtained from a human donor with Susac syndrome. CDR3 protein: CASSLGTGGTGELFF. CDR3 sequence (DNA): TGTGCCAGCAGCTTGGGGACAGGGGGCACCGGGGAGCTGTTTTTT.